The 9 T cell receptor beta chains below all came from one sample that was sequenced in a study of blood T cell repertoires in COVID-19. The method was immunoSEQ multiplex PCR; TCRdb's version includes in-frame clones alone and lacks a portion of them. The top ten clones hold more than 0.75% of a sample with 150,000 to 200,000 clones, 86% of them seen once. Source material: peripheral blood. The receptors were sampled from a man between 18 and 29 years old with acute or convalescent COVID-19.

The V call is TRBV28, the J call TRBJ1-5; 8 bases match TRBD1. V was pared by 3 bases and J by 7 bases, with 8 bases of the junction left unmatched. Germline V CDR1 and CDR2: MDHEN, SYDVKM. The CDR3 spans 15 residues. As DNA, the CDR3 is TGTGCCAGCAGTTTGTTTTCAGGGGGCGGCCAGCCCCAGCATTTT. It specifies CASSLFSGGGQPQHF.

The chain recombines TRBV9 with TRBJ1-1; 7 bases line up with TRBD1. CDR1 and CDR2 from the germline V gene are SGDLS and YYNGEE. With 4 bases clipped from V and 3 bases from J, the junction kept 6 bases outside the gene matches. The CDR3 extends over 14 amino acids. Here the CDR3 reads CASSSRTGDTEAFF. Written as DNA, the CDR3 is TGTGCCAGCAGCTCTCGGACAGGAGACACTGAAGCTTTCTTT.

The genes are TRBV20-1 and TRBJ2-7; 9 nucleotides match TRBD2. Germline V gene lookup returns CDR1 DFQATT and CDR2 SNEGSKA (reference sequence). The V and J ends lost 3 bases and 7 bases, in that order; junction bases with no gene match: 7. This CDR3 region has 13 residues. CDR3 sequence (DNA): TGCAGTGCTAGTGGACTAGCGAATGGAGAGCAGTACTTC. It codes for CSASGLANGEQYF.

This clone has only a few counts. The chain recombines TRBV7-9 with TRBJ1-1, with D unclear. This CDR3 is built from 13 residues. Per germline, CDR1 SEHNR and CDR2 FQNEAQ (reference sequence). The V end was cut by 5 bases, the J end by 5 bases, with 12 bases between. The CDR3 region is CASSPPRETEAFF. The CDR3 region has the DNA TGTGCCAGCAGCCCGCCGCGGGAGACTGAAGCTTTCTTT.

The chain links TRBV4-1 to TRBJ1-5; D is ambiguous. The V and J ends lost 3 bases and 0 bases respectively, with 12 bases between them. The CDR3 has 16 residues. Germline V gene data show CDR1 as MGHRA and CDR2 as YSYEKL. In nucleotides, the CDR3 is TGCGCCAGCAGCCAGAGAACAGAGAATAGCAATCAGCCCCAGCATTTT. Amino acid sequence: CASSQRTENSNQPQHF.

This rearrangement joins TRBV4-1 to TRBJ1-4; 7 nucleotides line up with TRBD1. The CDR3 has 14 residues. The germline V gene has CDR1 MGHRA and CDR2 YSYEKL. J gave up 7 bases and V 3 bases, and 5 bases lay outside the gene matches. CDR3 sequence: CASSHDRAFEKLFF. The CDR3 nucleotides read TGCGCCAGCAGCCATGACAGGGCGTTTGAAAAACTGTTTTTT.

The chain has TRBV28 and TRBJ2-1; 10 bases match TRBD2. The CDR3 contains 14 residues. V lost 7 bases and J lost 7; bases outside the gene matches: 7. Germline loops: CDR1 MDHEN, CDR2 SYDVKM. The CDR3 loop reads CASIISGGLNEQFF. The CDR3 DNA follows: TGTGCCAGCATTATTAGCGGGGGGTTAAATGAGCAGTTCTTC.

This clone was detected a few times. This rearrangement joins TRBV19 to TRBJ1-5, with 7 positions matching TRBD1. V trimming: 7 bases; J trimming: 0 bases; junction bases outside the gene matches: 6. Germline V gene data show CDR1 as LNHDA and CDR2 as SQIVND (reference sequence). The CDR3 totals 15 residues. The CDR3 spells CASTDRAYSNQPQHF. The CDR3 bases are TGTGCCAGTACCGACAGGGCGTATAGCAATCAGCCCCAGCATTTT.

This rearrangement joins TRBV6-1 to TRBJ2-3; the D is unclear. The CDR3 runs to 16 residues. V lost 1 base and J 0 bases, leaving 11 bases between the germline ends. CDR1 and CDR2 (germline): MNHNS, SASEGT. In DNA form, the CDR3 reads TGTGCCAGCAGTGAAGAGGAGCGATTTAGCACAGATACGCAGTATTTT. Protein: CASSEEERFSTDTQYF.